A selection of T cell receptor beta chains follows, all from one sample in a study of STAT5B mutations in CD4+ large granular lymphocyte leukemia. Only in-frame clones appear in the TCRdb table, and some are missing; sequencing was by immunoSEQ multiplex PCR. The data hold around 24,000 clones, with 74% observed a single time. The sequenced material came from CD4+ T cells from blood buffy coats. Receptors originate from a human donor in good health. Each CDR3 is given with its conserved first and last residue. Each record gives: D gene, J gene, clone size, V gene, CDR3 DNA, CDR3 protein. D genes are given only for firm matches. Size values are once, few and many counts, or a class for expanded clones, and some rows have none.

>NA|TRBJ1-4|NA|TRBV9
TGTGCCAGCAGCCCACAGACAGGCCGCGAAAAACTGTTTTTT
CASSPQTGREKLFF
>TRBD1|TRBJ1-1|NA|TRBV11-2
TGTGCCAGCAGCCCCCGGTCAGGGGGCAAAGCTTTCTTT
CASSPRSGGKAFF
>NA|TRBJ1-5|few|TRBV30
TGTGCCTGGACGTCTTCCCCCGGGACACTGAATCAGCCCCAGCATTTT
CAWTSSPGTLNQPQHF
>NA|TRBJ2-2|NA|TRBV7-9
TGTGCCAGCAGCTTAACCGGGGAGCTGTTTTTT
CASSLTGELFF
>NA|TRBJ2-2|few|TRBV5-4
TGTGCCAGCAGCCTCGACAGCACCGGGGAGCTGTTTTTT
CASSLDSTGELFF
>TRBD1|TRBJ2-7|NA|TRBV5-8
TGTGCCAGCAGTTCAACAGGGGGCTCCTACGAGCAGTACTTC
CASSSTGGSYEQYF
>NA|TRBJ1-2|NA|TRBV7-9
TGTGCCAGCAGCGCCGGGAGGACCTATGGCTACACCTTC
CASSAGRTYGYTF
>NA|TRBJ1-3|NA|TRBV5-4
TGTGCCAGCAGCCTCGACAGGGGAAACACCATATATTTT
CASSLDRGNTIYF
>NA|TRBJ2-3|NA|TRBV29-1
TGCAGCGTTGAAGCGGTTACAGATACGCAGTATTTT
CSVEAVTDTQYF
>NA|TRBJ1-1|NA|TRBV7-8
TGTGCCAGCAGCTTAATGGGGAGGCCCGAGGGCACTGAAGCTTTCTTT
CASSLMGRPEGTEAFF
>NA|TRBJ2-2|NA|TRBV4-1
TGCGCCAGCAGTAACCCCTTGGGACGCCCACGGGGCACCGGGGAGCTGTTTTTT
CASSNPLGRPRGTGELFF
>NA|TRBJ2-7|few|TRBV9
TGTGCCAGCAGCGCCTCCCTGGGCGGGACGAGACACGAGCAGTACTTC
CASSASLGGTRHEQYF
>NA|TRBJ2-6|NA|TRBV11-1
TGTGCCAGCAGCTTATTGAGCTCTGGGGCCAACGTCCTGACTTTC
CASSLLSSGANVLTF
>TRBD1|TRBJ1-1|NA|TRBV7-2
TGTGCCAGCAGCTCCCAGGGGGTGAACACTGAAGCTTTCTTT
CASSSQGVNTEAFF
>NA|TRBJ1-2|NA|TRBV7-2
TGTGCCAGCAGCCGAAGGGGAGAGCCAGCAGGCTACACCTTC
CASSRRGEPAGYTF
>NA|TRBJ2-1|NA|TRBV29-1
TGCAGCGTTGAAGATCTTACCGGGACCTACCCCGGGGCTGAGCAGTTCTTC
CSVEDLTGTYPGAEQFF
>NA|TRBJ2-1|NA|TRBV29-1
TGCAGCGTTCGGGATAACTCCTACAATGAGCAGTTCTTC
CSVRDNSYNEQFF
>TRBD1|TRBJ2-3|NA|TRBV6-5
TGTGCCAGCAGCACCGGGACAGGGTATGGGGGTACGCAGTATTTT
CASSTGTGYGGTQYF
>NA|TRBJ1-6|few|TRBV6-5
TGTGCCAGCAGTTTCCGGACGGAGACACCCCTCCACTTT
CASSFRTETPLHF
>NA|TRBJ2-1|NA|TRBV7-8
TGTGCCAGCAGTTGGGTTTACGGGGGAACCTACAATGAGCAGTTCTTC
CASSWVYGGTYNEQFF
>TRBD1|TRBJ1-1|NA|TRBV9
TGTGCCAGCAGCGTAAGCCAGGGGGCGGAAGCTTTCTTT
CASSVSQGAEAFF
>TRBD2|TRBJ2-5|NA|TRBV7-7
TGTGCTAGCAGCTTAGCCGGCGGGGGGAGTCAAGAGACCCAGTACTTC
CASSLAGGGSQETQYF
>NA|TRBJ2-4|NA|TRBV6-5
TGTGCCAGCAGTTACACGGTGGGGGCCGGAAACATTCAGTACTTC
CASSYTVGAGNIQYF
>NA|TRBJ1-2|few|TRBV2
TGTGCCAGCAGTGTAACACAGTCACTTGGCTACACCTTC
CASSVTQSLGYTF
>NA|TRBJ2-5|NA|TRBV7-2
TGTGCCAGCAGCTTAGATATTGCTAGCGCAGAGACCCAGTACTTC
CASSLDIASAETQYF
>NA|TRBJ2-5|NA|TRBV28
TGTGCCAGCAGTGAAGTCGTGGTCCCGGAGACCCAGTACTTC
CASSEVVVPETQYF
>NA|TRBJ2-1|NA|TRBV11-1
TGTGCCAGCAGCTTAGAACGAGGGAGCTCCTACAATGAGCAGTTCTTC
CASSLERGSSYNEQFF
>NA|TRBJ2-2|NA|TRBV4-1
TGCGCCAGCAGCTCCCGGGACAGAGGCTTGGAGGGTAACACCGGGGAGCTGTTTTTT
CASSSRDRGLEGNTGELFF
>NA|TRBJ1-3|few|TRBV11-3
TGTGCCGGGCCCAAGGCTGGAAACACCATATATTTT
CAGPKAGNTIYF